This TCR beta chain derives from a study of PD-L1 blockade in urothelial cancer. Study context: Before enrollment, 0 to 3 chemotherapy regimens had been given to patients.

The diagnosis in patients was locally advanced or metastatic urothelial carcinoma. This CDR3 comprises 13 residues. From germline, CDR1 is SGHAT and CDR2 FQNNGV. V was clipped by 2 bases and J by 0 bases, with 4 bases between them. Produced via immunoSEQ multiplex PCR; TCRdb's table is partial and in-frame only. There are about 81,000 clones in the sample; 90% to 95% occur only once, and approximately 9% lies in the top ten. The source is a man aged 60 to 69 with urothelial cancer. The J gene is TRBJ2-5, the V gene TRBV11-2; D gene unclear. Sample: PBMCs, taken around atezolizumab (anti-PD-L1) treatment. The CDR3 DNA reads TGTGCCAGCAGCTTACCCAACCAAGAGACCCAGTACTTC. Encoded protein: CASSLPNQETQYF.